Listed below are T cell receptor beta chains from one sample, sequenced in a study of T cell repertoires in cytomegalovirus infection. One entry per CDR3 protein, called by TCRdb with MiXCR from the reads. This sample has some 250,000 distinct CDR3 sequences, with around 9% found just once. The material sequenced was PBMCs. The receptors were gathered from a human donor in good health (CMV status not recorded). Some clones in this sample may be carry-over from other donors' samples. Each CDR3 is given with its conserved first and last residue. D genes are given only for firm matches. Only some rows state a clone size, as once, few, many or a class for expanded clones.

d_gene,abundance,j_gene,v_gene,CDR3nt,CDR3aa
TRBD1,few,TRBJ1-2,TRBV27,TGTGCCAGCAGTGAGACAGGGGCGGATGGCTACACCTTC,CASSETGADGYTF
TRBD1,many,TRBJ2-7,TRBV7-2,TGTGCCAGCAGCTTCGACGGGACAGGGGGCTACGAGCAGTACTTC,CASSFDGTGGYEQYF
-,-,TRBJ2-1,TRBV7-3,TGTGCCAGCAGCTCGACTCGTAATCAGCAGTTCTTC,CASSSTRNQQFF
TRBD1,few,TRBJ2-5,TRBV4-3,TGCGCCAGCAGCCAAGGGTTAGACAGGGGGCTAGAGACCCAGTACTTC,CASSQGLDRGLETQYF
TRBD2,many,TRBJ2-7,TRBV5-1,TGCGCCAGCAGCCGACTAGCGGGGGGCCCTAGGGGCCACGAGCAGTACTTC,CASSRLAGGPRGHEQYF
-,-,TRBJ2-4,TRBV28,TGTGCCAGCAGTTTATATTCTCTTGGGAACATTCAGTACTTC,CASSLYSLGNIQYF
-,-,TRBJ2-3,TRBV12-3/TRBV12-4,TGTGCCAGCAGACCCCAGGCGGGGTATAGAACAGATACGCAGTATTTT,CASRPQAGYRTDTQYF
-,many,TRBJ2-5,TRBV11-2,TGTGCCAGCACCAAAGAACGGGTTGGAGAGACCCAGTACTTC,CASTKERVGETQYF
TRBD1,few,TRBJ2-7,TRBV6-2/TRBV6-3,TGTGCCAGCAGTCAAAGGGACAGGGTTACCTACGAGCAGTACTTC,CASSQRDRVTYEQYF
-,few,TRBJ1-1,TRBV6-5,TGTGCCAGCAGACGGACCACTGAAGCTTTCTTT,CASRRTTEAFF
-,many,TRBJ2-1,TRBV12-3/TRBV12-4,TGTGCCAGCAAAAAACTAGGGAACAATGAGCAGTTCTTC,CASKKLGNNEQFF
-,many,TRBJ1-6,TRBV7-2,TGTGCCAGCAGCCCCGGGAGGCAACTTAATTCACCCCTCCACTTT,CASSPGRQLNSPLHF
-,-,TRBJ2-7,TRBV11-2,TGTGCCAGCCAGCAGGGACTCAGCTCCTACGAGCAGTACTTC,CASQQGLSSYEQYF
-,once,TRBJ2-2,TRBV18,TGTGCCAGCTCACCATCCTATATGGGGACCACGACCGGGGAGCTGTTTTTT,CASSPSYMGTTTGELFF